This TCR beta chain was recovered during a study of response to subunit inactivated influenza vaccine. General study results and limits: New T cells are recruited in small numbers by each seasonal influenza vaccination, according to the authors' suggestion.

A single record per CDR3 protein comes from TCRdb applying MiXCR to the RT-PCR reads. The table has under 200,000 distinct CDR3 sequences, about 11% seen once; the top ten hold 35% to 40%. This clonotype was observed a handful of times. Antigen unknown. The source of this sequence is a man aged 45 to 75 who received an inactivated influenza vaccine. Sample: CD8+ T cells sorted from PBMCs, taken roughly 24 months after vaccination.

Written as DNA, the CDR3 is TGTGCCAGCAGTAACCTCCCGGCTAGCGAGCAGTACTTC. This encodes CASSNLPASEQYF. This chain joins TRBV12-3 or TRBV12-4 and TRBJ2-7; unclear D gene. V gave up 5 bases and J gave up 6 bases, with 14 bases separating them. This CDR3 spans 13 amino acids.